This TCR beta chain was identified in a study of cytomegalovirus exposure and HLA in healthy donors. Study results and caveats: Within an earlier analysis, most TCR beta V segments proved productive either about 90% or about 30% of the time. Presence/absence analyses supposed approximately even sequencing depth among donors. The availability of immune exposure information extended only to CMV serostatus.

PCR was performed using 60 Vbeta and 13 Jbeta primers. Some clones are missing from TCRdb's copy, which holds only in-frame ones; the method was immunoSEQ multiplex PCR. The sample shows 210,000 or so clones, approximately 80% of them seen only once. Trimming stripped 7 bases from V and 7 bases from J, with 19 bases between. CDR3 length equals 14 residues. In germline, CDR1 is SNHLY, CDR2 FYNNEI. With respect to this clone: The antigen is undetermined.

This clonotype was obtained from a girl aged 2 to 10 in good health and CMV-seronegative. The chain employs TRBV2 and TRBJ2-5; a possible D gene is TRBD1 (5 bases). The sample comprised PBMCs. The CDR3 DNA follows: TGTGCCAGCATGAGCAGGGTTCTACTCGGGACCCAGTACTTC. Translating gives CASMSRVLLGTQYF.